This T cell receptor (beta chain) was documented in a study of shared clonotypes between healthy human individuals. Notes on the study in general: Sorted-subset samples were not fully sequenced, rarefaction indicated. Larger estimated richness was generally recorded for naive subsets relative to memory subsets. Only blood samples were collected, and tissue repertoires likely differ.

Germline values: CDR1 MDHEN, CDR2 SYDVKM. The CDR3 spans 11 residues. Trimming took 4 bases from V and 7 from J, leaving 7 bases between them. Remarks on this clone: The antigen remains undetermined.

Method: immunoSEQ multiplex PCR; TCRdb's copy keeps in-frame clones and lacks some. The table records about 600,000 clones, 95% to 98% of them present only once. This sequence originates from a woman in her twenties or thirties in good health. The material sequenced was naive CD4+ T cells sorted from blood. Described subset: CD45RA+ positively selected. The gene calls are TRBV28 and TRBJ1-2; D gene unclear. As DNA, the CDR3 is TGTGCCAGCAGTTCGGCCTCTGGCTACACCTTC. Translation gives CASSSASGYTF.